This TCR beta chain is from a study of blood T cell repertoires in COVID-19. Study in general: Samples of COVID-19 (acute and convalescent) were obtained from the United States, Italy and Spain. Nucleic acid was either cDNA or gDNA, and it came from T cells, B-cell-depleted T cells, or PBMCs.

This CDR3 region has 18 residues. V was shortened by 2 bases and J by 0 bases, with 17 bases between the two germline ends. Germline CDR1 reads SGHVS; CDR2 reads FQNEAQ. Authors' processing steps: Reference gene primers were amplified, and this amplification served to estimate nucleated cell counts. Clones were read by immunoSEQ multiplex PCR, and TCRdb kept only the in-frame ones, dropping some. The V and J calls and clone size were taken over from that table, and D and trimming were inferred from the DNA. The sample lists tens of thousands of clones, 82% occurring once. The gene calls are TRBV7-8 and TRBJ1-3; no clear D. Sequenced: peripheral blood. This TCR came from a woman aged 55-70 years with acute or convalescent COVID-19. The CDR3: CASSLLSAVSFSGNTIYF. In DNA form, the CDR3 reads TGTGCCAGCAGCTTATTGTCTGCAGTTTCCTTCTCTGGAAACACCATATATTTT.